These 23 T cell receptor beta chains share one sample of origin, sequenced in a study of control samples from healthy donors and cancer patients. Sequencing used immunoSEQ multiplex PCR; TCRdb keeps in-frame clones, though not all of them. The sample holds about 180,000 clones, around 89% seen once. The source material was blood. The receptors derive from a woman aged 45-65 years in good health.

This chain connects TRBV28 to TRBJ1-6; the D is unclear. Germline V gene sequence: CDR1 MDHEN, CDR2 SYDVKM. Between the trimmed V and J ends, which lost 1 base and 7 bases, there was a span of 2 bases. The CDR3 is 12 amino acids. Written as DNA, the CDR3 is TGTGCCAGCAGTTTATCCAATTCACCCCTCCACTTT. It specifies CASSLSNSPLHF.

The chain carries TRBV5-4 and TRBJ1-1; TRBD1 matches 7 bases. This CDR3 region has 16 residues. Looked up from germline, CDR1 is SGHNT and CDR2 is YYREEE (reference sequence). V lost 0 bases, J lost 0 bases, and 5 bases stayed unmatched. The CDR3 region has the DNA TGTGCCAGCAGCTTGGGACAGGGTGGGTTGAACACTGAAGCTTTCTTT. This translates into CASSLGQGGLNTEAFF.

This clone was detected once. The CDR3 sequence: CASSPNRVGGDTQYF. DNA for the CDR3: TGTGCCAGCAGCCCGAACAGGGTCGGGGGAGATACGCAGTATTTT. The chain links TRBV7-2 to TRBJ2-3; D may match TRBD1 or TRBD2 (6 bases each). The CDR3 runs to 15 residues. Germline V lookup: CDR1 SGHTA, CDR2 FQGNSA. V was shortened by 5 bases and J by 5 bases, with 17 bases between the two germline ends.

The rearrangement uses TRBV6-5 and TRBJ2-3, with no clear D. This CDR3 spans 11 amino acids. V was cut by 4 bases and J by 5 bases, with 4 bases left in between. The V gene's germline CDR1 is MNHEY and CDR2 SVGAGI. This CDR3 is CASSFRDTQYF. The CDR3 bases are TGTGCCAGCAGTTTTCGAGATACGCAGTATTTT.

This sequence joins TRBV24-1 and TRBJ1-6, with a possible D match to TRBD1 (5 bases). Germline V gives CDR1 KGHDR, CDR2 SFDVKD. Deletions cut 7 bases from V and 7 bases from J, with 10 bases between. This CDR3 has 13 residues. CDR3 DNA sequence: TGTGCCACCAGAGGCCAGGGAAATTCACCCCTCCACTTT. Protein product: CATRGQGNSPLHF.

The V and J genes are TRBV24-1 and TRBJ2-6; D gene ambiguous. This CDR3 has 15 residues. Germline CDR1 is KGHDR and CDR2 is SFDVKD. The V and J ends lost 1 base and 2 bases respectively, with 5 bases between them. Here the CDR3 DNA reads TGTGCCACCAGTGATTTTAGGGCTGGGGCCAACGTCCTGACTTTC. It is translated as CATSDFRAGANVLTF.

V gene TRBV5-4 combines with J gene TRBJ2-5; 11 bases fit TRBD2. Germline CDR1 SGHNT, CDR2 YYREEE (reference sequence). The V gene end was trimmed by 2 bases and the J gene end by 2 bases; junction bases not matched to a gene: 2. The CDR3 has 15 residues. CDR3 DNA sequence: TGTGCCAGCAGCTTTAGACTAGCGGGGCAAGAGACCCAGTACTTC. It specifies CASSFRLAGQETQYF.

V usage is TRBV29-1 and J usage is TRBJ1-4; maybe TRBD1 (5 bases). The germline gives CDR1 SQVTM, CDR2 ANQGSEA. The CDR3 covers 13 residues. Trimming shortened V by 7 bases and J by 4 bases, and 13 bases separated the two germline ends. The CDR3 coding sequence is TGCAGCGCCTCAGGGTCCCTTAATGAAAAACTGTTTTTT. Its protein product is CSASGSLNEKLFF.

The chain employs TRBV5-8 and TRBJ2-7; D not resolved. Trimming cost V 1 base and J 0 bases, with 5 bases left between them. The germline CDR1 and CDR2 sequences are SGHTS and YDEGEE. The CDR3 extends over 13 amino acids. CDR3: CASSLYVSYEQYF. DNA for the CDR3: TGTGCCAGCAGCTTGTACGTCTCCTACGAGCAGTACTTC.

The gene calls are TRBV6-6 and TRBJ1-1; TRBD1 is a possible D gene (5 bases). Germline assignment: CDR1 MNHNY and CDR2 SVGAGI (reference sequence). The CDR3 length is 14 residues. Trimming removed 8 bases at V and 0 bases at J, with 13 bases between. The CDR3 reads CASGQGYMNTEAFF. CDR3 DNA: TGTGCCAGCGGGCAGGGTTACATGAACACTGAAGCTTTCTTT.

The chain employs TRBV30 and TRBJ1-4; 9 nucleotides match TRBD1. The CDR3 extends over 12 amino acids. Germline CDR1 reads GTSNPN; CDR2 reads SVGIG (reference sequence). Trimming took 3 bases from V and 11 from J; bases not matched to a gene: 4. CDR3 in amino acids: CAWRVGTGKLFF. The CDR3 nucleotides read TGTGCCTGGAGGGTGGGGACAGGGAAACTGTTTTTT.

The chain joins TRBV18 to TRBJ1-1; TRBD1 might be the D (5 bases). Germline V lookup: CDR1 KGHSH, CDR2 LQKENI. This CDR3 contains 14 residues. The V end was cut by 0 bases, the J end by 5 bases, with 10 bases between. The CDR3 nucleotides are TGTGCCAGCTCACCACCGTCGGGGGAGACTGAAGCTTTCTTT. Protein sequence: CASSPPSGETEAFF.

The J gene is TRBJ1-2, the V gene TRBV25-1, with TRBD1 as a possible D gene (5 bases). The CDR3 totals 13 residues. With 6 bases removed from V and 0 bases from J, the gap between germline ends came to 8 bases. The germline V gene encodes CDR1 MGHDK and CDR2 SYGVNS. This CDR3 reads CASSRGANYGYTF. The CDR3 DNA is TGTGCCAGCAGCCGGGGGGCTAACTATGGCTACACCTTC.

J is TRBJ1-5 and V is TRBV6-5; D is unresolved. The germline V gene has CDR1 MNHEY and CDR2 SVGAGI. The CDR3 runs to 15 residues. Trimming stripped 5 bases from V and 7 bases from J, with 18 bases between. CDR3 loop: CASSPSGPRAQPQHF. Here the CDR3 DNA reads TGTGCCAGCAGTCCTTCCGGGCCGCGGGCCCAGCCCCAGCATTTT.

The genes are TRBV6-4 and TRBJ1-6; 9 bases map to TRBD1. The germline V gene encodes CDR1 MRHNA and CDR2 SNTAGT. The CDR3 consists of 15 residues. V shed 2 bases and J 10 bases; nucleotides not matched to a gene: 6. Written as DNA, the CDR3 is TGTGCCAGCAGTGACGGGACAGGGAACGGCTCACCCCTCCACTTT. Translation: CASSDGTGNGSPLHF.

V usage is TRBV5-1 and J usage is TRBJ1-1, with D hard to call. Looked up from germline, CDR1 is SGHRS and CDR2 is YFSETQ. The CDR3 is made up of 19 amino acids. The V end was cut by 0 bases, the J end by 0 bases, with 21 bases between. The CDR3 bases are TGCGCCAGCAGCTTGGTGGTCGGGGTTGGGAAACTCATGAACACTGAAGCTTTCTTT. Translated: CASSLVVGVGKLMNTEAFF.

The CDR3 DNA sequence: TGTGCCAGCAGACTAGACTTCAACACCGGGGAGCTGTTTTTT. This encodes CASRLDFNTGELFF. This chain connects TRBV6-5 to TRBJ2-2, with a possible D match to TRBD2 (5 bases). Per germline, CDR1 MNHEY and CDR2 SVGAGI. This CDR3 has 14 amino acids. The V gene lost 6 bases and the J gene lost 2 bases, with 10 bases spanning the gap.

This chain connects TRBV6-5 to TRBJ1-1; D is possibly TRBD1 (6 bases). With 8 bases removed from V and 3 bases from J, the gap between germline ends came to 19 bases. Looked up from germline, CDR1 is MNHEY and CDR2 is SVGAGI. The CDR3 has 15 residues. The CDR3 protein is CASSEGGRAYTEAFF. CDR3 bases: TGTGCCAGCTCCGAGGGGGGCAGGGCCTACACTGAAGCTTTCTTT.

The V and J genes are TRBV28 and TRBJ2-2, with TRBD1 matching 10 bases. Germline CDR1 is MDHEN and CDR2 is SYDVKM. J was trimmed by 3 bases and V by 6 bases; bases with no gene match: 7. This CDR3 spans 16 amino acids. The chain's CDR3 is CASRSPGTGDTGELFF. In nucleotides, the CDR3 is TGTGCCAGCAGATCCCCCGGGACAGGGGACACCGGGGAGCTGTTTTTT.

The chain combines TRBV27 with TRBJ2-3; maybe TRBD1 (5 bases). Trimming removed 6 bases from V and 0 bases from J, with 19 bases in between. Germline values: CDR1 MNHEY, CDR2 SMNVEV (reference sequence). This CDR3 comprises 17 residues. The CDR3, as DNA: TGTGCCAGCAGACAAGCCCAGGGCCTCCTTAGCACAGATACGCAGTATTTT. It specifies CASRQAQGLLSTDTQYF.

The rearrangement uses TRBV6-5 and TRBJ1-5, with D perhaps TRBD1 (5 bases). The CDR3 covers 15 residues. Germline V gene data show CDR1 as MNHEY and CDR2 as SVGAGI. The V end lost 5 bases, the J end lost 0 bases, and 11 bases lay between the germline ends. The CDR3 reads CASSPRQFSNQPQHF. The CDR3 DNA follows: TGTGCCAGCAGTCCTAGACAGTTTAGCAATCAGCCCCAGCATTTT.

This chain joins TRBV28 and TRBJ2-3, with D perhaps TRBD1 or TRBD2 (7 bases each). CDR3 length: 15 residues. Trimming cost V 4 bases and J 5 bases, with 16 bases left between them. Germline assignment: CDR1 MDHEN and CDR2 SYDVKM. In DNA form, the CDR3 reads TGTGCCAGCAGTTCCATAGGGAGGGGGCTAGATACGCAGTATTTT. Amino acids: CASSSIGRGLDTQYF.

The CDR3 sequence is CASSIQSRTEKLFF. The CDR3, as DNA: TGTGCCAGTAGTATCCAATCCAGAACGGAAAAACTGTTTTTT. The rearrangement uses TRBV19 and TRBJ1-4; D unclear. The CDR3 length is 14 residues. CDR1 and CDR2 from the germline V gene are LNHDA and SQIVND (reference sequence). Trimming stripped 3 bases from V and 8 bases from J, with 13 bases between.